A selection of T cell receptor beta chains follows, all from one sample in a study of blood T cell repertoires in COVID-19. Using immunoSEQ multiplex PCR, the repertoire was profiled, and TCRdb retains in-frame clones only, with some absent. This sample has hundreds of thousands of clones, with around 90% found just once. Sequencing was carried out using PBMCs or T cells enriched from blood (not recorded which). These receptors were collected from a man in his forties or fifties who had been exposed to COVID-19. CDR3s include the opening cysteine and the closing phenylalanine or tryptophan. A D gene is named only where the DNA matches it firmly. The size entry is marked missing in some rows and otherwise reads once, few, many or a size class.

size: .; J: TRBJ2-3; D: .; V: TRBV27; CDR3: CASSLGGRGTDTQYF; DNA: TGTGCCAGCAGTTTGGGGGGACGGGGCACAGATACGCAGTATTTT
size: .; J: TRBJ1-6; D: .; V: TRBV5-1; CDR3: CASSLVPGPSPLHF; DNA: TGCGCCAGCAGCTTGGTCCCAGGTCCTTCACCCCTCCACTTT
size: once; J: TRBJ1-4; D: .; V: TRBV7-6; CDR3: CASSLEPSTARFF; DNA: TGTGCCAGCAGCTTAGAACCCTCGACAGCCAGGTTTTTT
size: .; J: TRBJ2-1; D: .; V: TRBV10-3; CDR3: CAIRGRDTYNEQFF; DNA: TGTGCCATCAGGGGGCGGGATACCTACAATGAGCAGTTCTTC
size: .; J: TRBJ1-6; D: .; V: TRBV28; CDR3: CASSSPSTAFSPLHF; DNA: TGTGCCAGCAGTTCCCCCTCAACTGCGTTTTCACCCCTCCACTTT
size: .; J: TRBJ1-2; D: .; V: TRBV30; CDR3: CAWSAGSRSYTF; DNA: TGTGCCTGGAGTGCTGGGTCGCGGAGCTACACCTTC
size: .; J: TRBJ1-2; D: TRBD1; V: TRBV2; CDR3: CASSEAFRGQGYTF; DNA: TGTGCCAGCAGTGAAGCATTCAGGGGGCAGGGCTACACCTTC
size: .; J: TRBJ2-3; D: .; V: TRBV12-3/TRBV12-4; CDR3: CASSKATKDTQYF; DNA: TGTGCCAGCAGCAAAGCGACCAAAGATACGCAGTATTTT
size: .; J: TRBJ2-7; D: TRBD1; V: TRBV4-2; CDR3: CASSQAYRDRAHEQYF; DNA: TGTGCCAGCAGCCAGGCCTACCGGGACAGGGCCCACGAGCAGTACTTC
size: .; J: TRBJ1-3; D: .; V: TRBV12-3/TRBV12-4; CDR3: CASRYYRGNTIYF; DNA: TGTGCCAGCAGGTATTACAGGGGAAACACCATATATTTT
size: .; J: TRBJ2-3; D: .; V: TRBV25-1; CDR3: CASSDSWLGATDTQYF; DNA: TGTGCCAGCAGTGATAGTTGGCTGGGGGCCACAGATACGCAGTATTTT
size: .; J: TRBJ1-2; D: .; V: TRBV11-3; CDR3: CASAGVPHYGYTF; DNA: TGTGCCAGCGCCGGAGTCCCGCACTATGGCTACACCTTC
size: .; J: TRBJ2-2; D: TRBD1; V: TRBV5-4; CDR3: CASSSGLTGAGGELFF; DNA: TGTGCCAGCAGCTCAGGATTGACAGGGGCGGGCGGGGAGCTGTTTTTT
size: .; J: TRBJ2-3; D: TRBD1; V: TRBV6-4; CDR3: CASSVPGQGYRTDTQYF; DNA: TGTGCCAGCAGTGTCCCGGGACAGGGATATCGCACAGATACGCAGTATTTT
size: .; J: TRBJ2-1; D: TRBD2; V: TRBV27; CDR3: CASGAGGSNEQFF; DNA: TGTGCCAGCGGGGCGGGGGGGTCCAATGAGCAGTTCTTC
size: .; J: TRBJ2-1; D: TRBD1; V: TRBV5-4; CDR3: CASTRDRTYNEQFF; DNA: TGTGCCAGCACCCGGGACAGAACCTACAATGAGCAGTTCTTC
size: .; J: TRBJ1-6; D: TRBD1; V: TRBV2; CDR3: CASSGGTGFGNSPLHF; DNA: TGTGCCAGCAGTGGAGGGACAGGGTTTGGGAATTCACCCCTCCACTTT
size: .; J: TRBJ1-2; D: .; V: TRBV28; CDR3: CASSLNGGLGGYTF; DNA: TGTGCCAGCAGTCTAAACGGGGGGTTGGGTGGCTACACCTTC
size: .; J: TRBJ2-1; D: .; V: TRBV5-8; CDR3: CASSLRGGSYNEQFF; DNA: TGTGCCAGCAGCTTGCGAGGGGGCTCCTACAATGAGCAGTTCTTC
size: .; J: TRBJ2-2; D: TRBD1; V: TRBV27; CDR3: CASSMGQVNTYTGELFF; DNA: TGTGCCAGCAGTATGGGACAGGTCAATACCTACACCGGGGAGCTGTTTTTT
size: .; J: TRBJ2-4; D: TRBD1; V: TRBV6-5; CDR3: CASRGQGDNIQYF; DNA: TGTGCCAGCAGGGGACAGGGGGACAACATTCAGTACTTC
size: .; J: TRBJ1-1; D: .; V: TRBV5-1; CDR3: CASSPSGNTEAFF; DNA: TGCGCCAGCAGCCCTTCAGGAAACACTGAAGCTTTCTTT
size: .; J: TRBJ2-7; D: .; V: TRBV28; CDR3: CASSLATGHRSYEQYF; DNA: TGTGCCAGCAGTCTCGCCACGGGACACCGCTCCTACGAGCAGTACTTC
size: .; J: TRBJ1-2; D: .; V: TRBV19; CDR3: CASSRTDRIYGYTF; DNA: TGTGCCAGTAGTAGGACCGACAGGATCTATGGCTACACCTTC
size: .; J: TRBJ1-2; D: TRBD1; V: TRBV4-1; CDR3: CASSQGQGQIYGYTF; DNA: TGCGCCAGCAGCCAAGGACAGGGACAGATCTATGGCTACACCTTC
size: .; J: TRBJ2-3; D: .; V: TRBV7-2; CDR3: CASSLTGSSTDTQYF; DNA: TGTGCCAGCAGCTTAACGGGGTCTAGCACAGATACGCAGTATTTT
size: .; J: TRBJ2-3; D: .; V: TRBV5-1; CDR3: CASRWRDTDTQYF; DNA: TGCGCCAGCCGCTGGCGGGACACAGATACGCAGTATTTT
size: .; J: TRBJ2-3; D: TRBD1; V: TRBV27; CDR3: CASSIRDRYSTDTQYF; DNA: TGTGCCAGCAGTATTCGGGACAGGTACTCCACAGATACGCAGTATTTT
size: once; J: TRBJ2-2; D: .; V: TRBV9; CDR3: CASSVGGFAGELFF; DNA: TGTGCCAGCAGCGTAGGAGGGTTTGCGGGGGAGCTGTTTTTT
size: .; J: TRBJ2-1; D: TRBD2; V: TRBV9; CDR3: CASSATPGLGESNEQFF; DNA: TGTGCCAGCAGCGCGACACCGGGACTAGGAGAGAGCAATGAGCAGTTCTTC
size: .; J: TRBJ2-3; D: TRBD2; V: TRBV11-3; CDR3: CASRKLAGPSTDTQYF; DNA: TGTGCCAGCAGAAAGCTAGCGGGGCCTAGCACAGATACGCAGTATTTT
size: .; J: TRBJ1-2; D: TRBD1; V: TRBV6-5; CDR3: CASRTTGRVGYTF; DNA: TGTGCCAGCAGGACGACAGGGAGAGTTGGCTACACCTTC
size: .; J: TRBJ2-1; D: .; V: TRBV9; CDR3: CASSGGDNEQFF; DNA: TGTGCCAGCAGCGGAGGAGACAATGAGCAGTTCTTC
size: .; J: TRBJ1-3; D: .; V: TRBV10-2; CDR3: CASSDLFSARQESSGNTIYF; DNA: TGCGCCAGCAGTGATTTGTTTTCGGCTCGACAGGAAAGCTCTGGAAACACCATATATTTT
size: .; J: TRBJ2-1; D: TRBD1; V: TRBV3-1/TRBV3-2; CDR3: CASSHRTGGSSYNEQFF; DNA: TGTGCCAGCAGCCACCGAACAGGGGGCAGCTCCTACAATGAGCAGTTCTTC
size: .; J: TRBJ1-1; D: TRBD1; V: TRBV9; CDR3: CASSAGGWTEAFF; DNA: TGTGCCAGCAGCGCAGGGGGCTGGACTGAAGCTTTCTTT
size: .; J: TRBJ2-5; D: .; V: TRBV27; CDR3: CASSERGIRYQETQYF; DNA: TGTGCCAGCAGTGAAAGGGGAATTCGATACCAAGAGACCCAGTACTTC
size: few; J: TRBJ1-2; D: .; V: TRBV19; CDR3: CASGFGGVHPNYGYTF; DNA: TGTGCCAGTGGTTTTGGGGGCGTTCATCCTAACTATGGCTACACCTTC
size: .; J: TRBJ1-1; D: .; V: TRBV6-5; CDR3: CAASRDLNTEAFF; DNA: TGTGCCGCGAGCAGGGACTTGAACACTGAAGCTTTCTTT
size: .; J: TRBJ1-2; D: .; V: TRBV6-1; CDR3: CASSEGAGLYGYTF; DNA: TGTGCCAGCAGTGAAGGGGCAGGGCTTTATGGCTACACCTTC
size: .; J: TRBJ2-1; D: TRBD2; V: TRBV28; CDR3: CASTPSGGRGYNEQFF; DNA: TGTGCCAGCACCCCTTCCGGCGGGAGAGGGTACAATGAGCAGTTCTTC
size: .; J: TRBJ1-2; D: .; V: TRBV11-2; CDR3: CASSLANYGYTF; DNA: TGTGCCAGCAGCTTAGCGAACTATGGCTACACCTTC
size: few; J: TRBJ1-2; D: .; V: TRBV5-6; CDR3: CASSLGVVSYTF; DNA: TGTGCCAGCAGCTTGGGAGTGGTAAGCTACACCTTC
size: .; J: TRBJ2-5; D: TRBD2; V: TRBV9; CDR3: CASSTLAGAAQTQYF; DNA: TGTGCCAGCAGCACCTTAGCGGGGGCGGCTCAGACCCAGTACTTC
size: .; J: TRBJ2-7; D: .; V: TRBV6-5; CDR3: CASGELTEAQYF; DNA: TGTGCCAGCGGGGAATTGACAGAAGCGCAGTACTTC
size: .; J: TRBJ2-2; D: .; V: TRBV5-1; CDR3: CASSLSDSGVKFF; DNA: TGCGCCAGCAGCTTGTCAGACTCGGGGGTAAAGTTTTTT
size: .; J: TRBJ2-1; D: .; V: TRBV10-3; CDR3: CAISEPSSDTGSMRAANEQFF; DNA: TGTGCCATCAGTGAGCCGTCTAGCGACACGGGCAGTATGCGGGCGGCTAATGAGCAGTTCTTC
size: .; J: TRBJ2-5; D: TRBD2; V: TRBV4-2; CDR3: CASSLKREPEETQYF; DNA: TGTGCCAGCAGCCTCAAGCGGGAGCCGGAGGAGACCCAGTACTTC
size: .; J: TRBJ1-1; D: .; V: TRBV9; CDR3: CASSLTSNTEAFF; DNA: TGTGCCAGCAGCCTAACCTCAAACACTGAAGCTTTCTTT
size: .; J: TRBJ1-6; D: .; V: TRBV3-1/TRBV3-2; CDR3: CASSQGLGAGDSPLHF; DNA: TGTGCCAGCAGCCAAGGGTTGGGGGCCGGGGATTCACCCCTCCACTTT
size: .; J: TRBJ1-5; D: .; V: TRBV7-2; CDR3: CASSLQGGSNQPQHF; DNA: TGTGCCAGCAGCTTGCAAGGCGGTAGCAATCAGCCCCAGCATTTT
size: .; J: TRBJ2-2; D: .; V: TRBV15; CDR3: CATSRDYWNTGELFF; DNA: TGTGCCACCAGCAGGGACTACTGGAACACCGGGGAGCTGTTTTTT
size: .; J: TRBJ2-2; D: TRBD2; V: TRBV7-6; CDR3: CASSLGLAGVSYTGELFF; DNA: TGTGCCAGCAGCTTAGGCCTAGCGGGGGTCTCCTACACCGGGGAGCTGTTTTTT
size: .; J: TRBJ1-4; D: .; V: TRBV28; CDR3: CASSPELAANEKLFF; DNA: TGTGCCAGCAGTCCGGAGTTGGCAGCTAATGAAAAACTGTTTTTT
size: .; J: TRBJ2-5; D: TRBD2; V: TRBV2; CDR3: CAIGGTSGETQYF; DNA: TGTGCCATCGGCGGGACTAGTGGAGAGACCCAGTACTTC
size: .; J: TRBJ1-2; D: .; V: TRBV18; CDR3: CASSPPAQLNYGYTF; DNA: TGTGCCAGCTCACCACCGGCACAGCTTAACTATGGCTACACCTTC